The rows below give T cell receptor beta chains drawn from one sample of a study of molecular identifiers for immune sequencing clone quantification. Each CDR3 protein is one row after TCRdb ran MiXCR on the PCR reads. The sample consists of about 640,000 distinct CDR3 sequences, 15% to 20% of them appearing once. The sequencing sample was made of naive CD8+ T cells from blood, with Jurkat cell RNA spiked in. These receptors were collected from a human donor in good health. Some libraries in this study had Jurkat cell RNA spiked in. Each CDR3 is given with its conserved first and last residue. The order of the fields is D gene, J gene, clone size, V gene, CDR3 DNA, CDR3 protein. A D gene is named only where the DNA matches it firmly. Size tells how often a clone was seen (once, few, many) or the class of an expanded clone, and some rows leave it out.

TRBD2 | TRBJ2-3 | many | TRBV20-1 | TGCAGTGCGTTGACTAGCGGGGGGCCCCCGGGTACGCAGTATTTT | CSALTSGGPPGTQYF
TRBD1 | TRBJ1-5 | - | TRBV27 | TGTGCCAGCAAGCCCGGACAGGGCTTAGATCAGCCCCAGCATTTT | CASKPGQGLDQPQHF
TRBD1 | TRBJ1-2 | - | TRBV10-3 | TGTGCCATCAGTGAACGGACAGGGGTAGATGGCTACACCTTC | CAISERTGVDGYTF
TRBD1 | TRBJ1-3 | - | TRBV19 | TGTGCCAGTAGTCTCGGACAGGACGCTGGAAACACCATATATTTT | CASSLGQDAGNTIYF
- | TRBJ2-1 | - | TRBV7-6 | TGTGCCAGCAGCCAGCAGGGGGAGGGACGCCCCTACAATGAGCAGTTCTTC | CASSQQGEGRPYNEQFF
- | TRBJ2-1 | few | TRBV4-2 | TGTGCCAGCAGCCAAGAAATGGGACTCCTAGGCTACAATGAGCAGTTCTTC | CASSQEMGLLGYNEQFF
- | TRBJ1-5 | many | TRBV19 | TGTGCCAGTAGTATATTCGGGACGCCCCAGCATTTT | CASSIFGTPQHF
- | TRBJ1-2 | many | TRBV6-6 | TGTGCCAGCAGTCCACCGGAATCCTATGGCTACACCTTC | CASSPPESYGYTF
- | TRBJ2-5 | - | TRBV6-5 | TGTGCCGGCGGCCGCGGTCGCAGTGAGACCCAGTACTTC | CAGGRGRSETQYF
- | TRBJ2-3 | many | TRBV3-1 | TGTGCCAGCAGCCAAGGAGCCTGGATCAGCACAGATACGCAGTATTTT | CASSQGAWISTDTQYF
TRBD2 | TRBJ2-5 | many | TRBV6-2/TRBV6-3 | TGTGCCAGCAGTTACCGTGGACTAGCGGTCCAAGAGACCCAGTACTTC | CASSYRGLAVQETQYF
- | TRBJ2-3 | - | TRBV27 | TGTGCCAGCAGTTCCCCAGTGGACAGCGGTTTTCCAGATACGCAGTATTTT | CASSSPVDSGFPDTQYF
- | TRBJ1-1 | many | TRBV11-2 | TGTGCCAGCAGCTTAGACCCGCGGGCTGAAGCTTTCTTT | CASSLDPRAEAFF
- | TRBJ2-7 | many | TRBV27 | TGTGCCAGCAGTTTAATTTCAATGGCAGGCGCAGGCGAGCAGTACTTC | CASSLISMAGAGEQYF
- | TRBJ1-5 | few | TRBV20-1 | TGCAGTGCTAGGACCCTTCGGGGGGCTCGCAATCAGCCCCAGCATTTT | CSARTLRGARNQPQHF
- | TRBJ2-3 | many | TRBV7-2 | TGTGCCAGCAGCTTAGGTCCTAAAGCCGATATGGGTACGCAGTATTTT | CASSLGPKADMGTQYF
- | TRBJ2-5 | many | TRBV19 | TGTGCCAGTAGTAAGACGGGTATGGAAGAGACCCAGTACTTC | CASSKTGMEETQYF
- | TRBJ1-1 | many | TRBV20-1 | TGCAGTCACACCCACCGGCTGAACACTGAAGCTTTCTTT | CSHTHRLNTEAFF
- | TRBJ1-4 | few | TRBV14 | TGTGCCAGCAGCCAAGGGGCGTGGGAAAAACTGTTTTTT | CASSQGAWEKLFF
TRBD1 | TRBJ2-7 | many | TRBV5-5 | TGTGCCAGCAGCTTGGGGACAGGGGAGTTGTACGAGCAGTACTTC | CASSLGTGELYEQYF
- | TRBJ2-5 | many | TRBV28 | TGTGCCAGCAGTTTATTCCGAGGCCAGGAAGAGACCCAGTACTTC | CASSLFRGQEETQYF
- | TRBJ2-3 | many | TRBV6-1 | TGTGCCAGCAGTGAATTGGAGGGGGGGATCACAGATACGCAGTATTTT | CASSELEGGITDTQYF
- | TRBJ2-7 | few | TRBV11-2 | TGTGCCAGCAGCTTAGAAGCGCTTCAGAACTACGAGCAGTACTTC | CASSLEALQNYEQYF
- | TRBJ1-1 | once | TRBV21-1 | TGTGCCACCGACTCCCTGACGGGGGACACTGAAGCTTTCTTT | CATDSLTGDTEAFF
- | TRBJ1-4 | many | TRBV5-1 | TGCGCCAGCAGCTTGAGAGACAGTAATGAAAAACTGTTTTTT | CASSLRDSNEKLFF
- | TRBJ2-7 | many | TRBV7-9 | TGTGCCAGCAGCCACCTTGGGACTCGCTCCTACGAGCAGTACTTC | CASSHLGTRSYEQYF
TRBD1 | TRBJ2-7 | few | TRBV30 | TGTGCCTGGAGTGTGGGGACAGGGTTGTACGAGCAGTACTTC | CAWSVGTGLYEQYF
- | TRBJ2-3 | many | TRBV5-6 | TGTGCCAGCACCGATGGAGCCCTTAGCGGTTCTAGCACAGATACGCAGTATTTT | CASTDGALSGSSTDTQYF
TRBD1 | TRBJ1-1 | - | TRBV27 | TGTGCCGGCAGTTGGACAGGGGGCGGGTCTGAAGCTTTCTTT | CAGSWTGGGSEAFF
- | TRBJ1-4 | many | TRBV7-9 | TGTGCCCTTGGGGAAAAACTGTTTTTT | CALGEKLFF
TRBD2 | TRBJ2-3 | many | TRBV4-1 | TGCGCCAGCAGTCAACTAGCGGGAGACACAGATACGCAGTATTTT | CASSQLAGDTDTQYF
- | TRBJ2-1 | few | TRBV20-1 | TGCAGTGCTAGAGATCATTTCTTAGCCGGGAGCTCCTACAATGAGCAGTTCTTC | CSARDHFLAGSSYNEQFF
- | TRBJ2-7 | few | TRBV19 | TGTGCCAGTAGTGGAGGGGCAGCCTACGAGCAGTACTTC | CASSGGAAYEQYF
- | TRBJ1-2 | few | TRBV5-6 | TGTGCCAGCAGCTCGCCGACAGTAAACTATGGCTACACCTTC | CASSSPTVNYGYTF
- | TRBJ2-6 | many | TRBV6-2/TRBV6-3 | TGTGCCAGCGCGGCCCTATCTGGGGCCAACGTCCTGACTTTC | CASAALSGANVLTF
TRBD2 | TRBJ2-3 | many | TRBV5-1 | TGCGCCAGCAGCTCAGACCCTTTGACTAGCCGAGAAACAGATACGCAGTATTTT | CASSSDPLTSRETDTQYF
TRBD1 | TRBJ2-7 | few | TRBV6-5 | TGTGCCAGCAGTTACTCGAACCGGGGACAGGGTTATTTGGGACCCTACGAGCAGTACTTC | CASSYSNRGQGYLGPYEQYF
- | TRBJ2-7 | many | TRBV20-1 | TGCAGTGCTAGATCGGAGTACGAGCAGTACTTC | CSARSEYEQYF
TRBD2 | TRBJ2-7 | - | TRBV5-1 | TGCGCCAGCAGCGTCGGACTAGCGATAAACGAGCAGTACTTC | CASSVGLAINEQYF
- | TRBJ2-6 | many | TRBV5-6 | TGTGCCAGCAGCTCCAAAGTGGACAGAGGCTTAGTGTCCCTCTCTGGGGCCAACGTCCTGACTTTC | CASSSKVDRGLVSLSGANVLTF
- | TRBJ1-4 | many | TRBV7-2 | TGTGCCAGCAGCTTAGTAGGGGGGACTAATGAAAAACTGTTTTTT | CASSLVGGTNEKLFF
- | TRBJ2-7 | many | TRBV4-3 | TGCGCCAGCAGCCAAGATCCAGTGACGGCGAGCTCCTACGAGCAGTACTTC | CASSQDPVTASSYEQYF
TRBD2 | TRBJ2-7 | many | TRBV27 | TGTGCCAGCAGTCGGGGACTAGCGTGGTACGAGCAGTACTTC | CASSRGLAWYEQYF